This T cell receptor (beta chain) comes out of a study of identical twins. A remark on this clonotype: Antigen: not known.

Study-wide points: Within beta out-of-frame sequences, the excess sharing observed between twins was weaker. Conclusions rested on cross-sectional statistics rather than following the same donors.

From the 5' RACE reads, TCRdb called clonotypes with MiXCR, one entry per CDR3 protein. Of 1.5 million to 2 million distinct CDR3 sequences listed, less than 35% are singletons. V dropped 4 bases and J dropped 0; count of bases not matched to a gene: 10. CDR3 length: 18 amino acids. The germline CDR1 and CDR2 sequences are SGHAT and FQNNGV. Source material: cord blood. The rearrangement joins TRBV11-2 to TRBJ1-4, with 8 bases lining up with TRBD1. This receptor was obtained from a newborn girl in good health. As DNA, the CDR3 is TGTGCCAGCAGCTCGGACAGGGCTTGGAGGTCAACTAATGAAAAACTGTTTTTT. It specifies CASSSDRAWRSTNEKLFF.